The sequence of this TCR beta chain was determined in a study of T cell responses to AZD1222 COVID-19 vaccine. Study-level findings and limits: Compared with day 0, the breadth and depth of the Spike-specific TCR repertoire rose significantly after two doses of AZD1222. Unmutated variant regions reportedly attract nearly half of all spike-specific TCRs. Spike-spanning, vaccine-associated CD4 TCRs were dominant at 160-218 and 743-854.

Germline CDR1 reads SNHLY; CDR2 reads FYNNEI. With 1 base removed from V and 5 bases from J, the gap between germline ends came to 8 bases. The CDR3 length is 13 residues. Clones were read by immunoSEQ multiplex PCR, and TCRdb kept only the in-frame ones, dropping some. The profile covers about 170,000 clones, with roughly 87% appearing a single time and less than 1.3% taken by the ten largest. Second doses were pooled across both intervals (about 4 or about 12 weeks). This clone was recorded only once. What it binds is unknown. This chain uses TRBV2 with TRBJ1-2, with no clear D. The sample here was peripheral blood, taken 28 days after the second AZD1222 dose. This TCR was sampled from an adult who received the AZD1222 COVID-19 vaccine. CDR3 sequence (DNA): TGTGCCAGCAGTGAAGGGCAGCCGTATGGCTACACCTTC. This sequence encodes CASSEGQPYGYTF.